This T cell receptor (beta chain) is drawn from a study of T-cell reconstitution after alpha-beta-depleted transplantation in children. Whole-study results and caveats: Alpha-beta T cells about two months after transplant reportedly derived from several hundred expanded graft clones. Most T-cell counts and diversity one year after the transplant came from T cells that were newly produced.

Trimming pared 0 bases from V and 0 bases from J, leaving 12 bases between. The V gene's germline CDR1 is SGHRS and CDR2 YFSETQ. The CDR3 extends over 16 amino acids. In regard to this clonotype: Antigen specificity is unknown.

Unique molecular identifiers were incorporated during preparation of the TCRbeta library. Using its own MiXCR run on the PCR reads, TCRdb lists one record per CDR3 protein. The data contain about 15,000 distinct CDR3 sequences, 9.5% to 15% of them singletons. The gene calls are TRBV5-1 and TRBJ1-1; D gene unclear. This receptor was taken from a boy in the first two years of life who had a stem cell transplant for Wiskott-Aldrich syndrome, so the T cells may come from the graft donor. The sequencing here drew on PBMCs, mostly from graft donor cells, taken 180 days after TCRalphabeta/CD19-depleted stem cell transplant. In DNA, the CDR3 is TGCGCCAGCAGCTTGGAACAGAGTGGGGTGAACACTGAAGCTTTCTTT. Translation: CASSLEQSGVNTEAFF.